This TCR beta chain was captured by sequencing in a study of blood T cells in healthy people across ages (dated by TCRdb to between 2015 and 2016). At the level of the whole study: In model experiments, roughly one uniquely barcoded TCR beta cDNA molecule per two T cells was captured by template switching. The study measured age-related changes in TCR beta repertoire diversity using deep sequencing normalized with unique cDNA molecular identifiers. The donors were divided into four age groups: young (average around 15 years), middle-aged (about 39), aged (approximately 62) and long-lived (roughly 86). To avoid experimental bias, donors of different ages were randomly spread across the sequencing lanes. The study analyzed two additional independent replicas of 1 million unique cDNA reads from the same blood draw for two donors, one aged 18 to 29 and one aged 80 or older.

On the study overall, not on this receptor specifically: The CMV infection status of donors was not known, potentially confounding age-related changes in expanded clonotypes. The long-lived group showed more naive CD4+ T cells, fewer expanded clones and increased TCR diversity than the aged group, suggesting age selection. Bulk unsorted PBMC profiling prevented conclusive comparison of naive and antigen-experienced compartments. Observed TCR beta diversity per million T cells fell roughly linearly with age, and a significant reduction was already apparent by age roughly 40. Estimates of total diversity based on one million sequenced T cells were considered lower bounds and underestimates. A strong correlation was found between observed TCR beta diversity and the percentage of naive T cells measured by flow cytometry.

The method was 5' RACE. The reads were generated on an Illumina HiSeq 2500. A second roughly 6 to 11 cycle PCR used a sample-barcoded 5' primer and a J-beta primer mix. A template-switch 5' adaptor carrying 12 random nucleotides introduced a unique molecular identifier onto each TCR beta cDNA molecule. Each sample yielded at least 3 million CDR3-containing paired-end reads. The Mint cDNA synthesis kit, primed by a TRBC-specific oligonucleotide, was used to synthesize first-strand cDNA from all RNA. Following uracil-DNA glycosylase treatment, a first 18-cycle PCR with universal primers M1SS and BC2_uni_R was performed on all cDNA. The study's processing was this. For normalization, 1 million high-quality reads were randomly selected from each sample, with every read carrying a distinct molecular identifier. Instead of being binned into consensus sequences, reads that shared molecular identifiers were thrown out. CDR3 identification, clonotype clustering and error correction used MiTCR with a Q25 quality threshold and the strictest error-elimination algorithm. A nonparametric unseen species model using Euler transformation provided a lower-bound estimate of total TCR beta diversity. The public reads were reanalyzed by TCRdb: fastp trimming at Q25, MiXCR alignment, in-frame beta chains only. Each CDR3 protein appears once, grouped with its most common genes and DNA. The authors' filters were not applied to this entry. Across this sample there are over 950,000 distinct CDR3 sequences, with roughly two fifths seen only once. The top ten hold around 13% of the sample.

Only a few counts were recorded for this clonotype. Its antigen is unknown. No clone much larger than this one lies a single base away; base qualities are absent. The donors were some 39 Caucasian individuals from Russia, aged roughly 6 to 100 years, who were systemically healthy. Each donor gave 8.5 to 10 milliliters of peripheral blood, collected into EDTA-treated Vacutainer tubes. Ficoll-Paque density-gradient centrifugation was used to isolate PBMCs, with at least 6 million per sample. Trizol reagent was used to extract total RNA from the PBMCs, yielding at least 6 micrograms per sample. Naive CD45RAhigh/CD27high T cell percentages were measured by flow cytometry on a PBMC aliquot from every donor. V is trimmed back by 3 bases and J by 6 bases, and the junction contains 6 bases that no gene match accounts for. The CDR3 numbers 14 residues from cysteine through phenylalanine. This entry keeps only the CDR3 DNA: 42 bases, framed from base 1. For CDR1 and CDR2, the germline V gene (reference sequence) lists DFQATT and SNEGSKA.

The sequence was collected from a man aged 18 to 30 in good health. The specimen was blood. Recombination joined TRBV20-1 with TRBJ1-2; a stretch of 11 junction bases matches TRBD1. The DNA sequence is TGCAGTGCTAGTTTAGGACAGGGGGCCCATGGCTACACCTTC. Its protein is CSASLGQGAHGYTF.